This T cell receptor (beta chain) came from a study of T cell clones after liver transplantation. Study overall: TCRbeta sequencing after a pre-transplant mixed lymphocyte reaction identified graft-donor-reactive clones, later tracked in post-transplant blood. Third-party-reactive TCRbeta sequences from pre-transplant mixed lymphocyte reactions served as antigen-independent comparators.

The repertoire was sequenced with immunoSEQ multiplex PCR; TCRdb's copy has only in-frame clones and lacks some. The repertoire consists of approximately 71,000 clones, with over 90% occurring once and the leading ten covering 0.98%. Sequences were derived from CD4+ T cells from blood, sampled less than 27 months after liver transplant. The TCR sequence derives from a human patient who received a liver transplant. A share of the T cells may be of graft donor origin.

The CDR3 loop is CASSTRGGPPSDTQYF. Here the CDR3 DNA reads TGTGCCAGTAGTACCAGGGGGGGGCCTCCCTCAGATACGCAGTATTTT. This chain uses TRBV19 with TRBJ2-3; the D call may be TRBD1 or TRBD2 (7 bases each). V lost 4 bases, J lost 4 bases, and 18 bases lay in between. CDR1 and CDR2 from the germline V gene are LNHDA and SQIVND (reference sequence). The CDR3 consists of 16 residues.